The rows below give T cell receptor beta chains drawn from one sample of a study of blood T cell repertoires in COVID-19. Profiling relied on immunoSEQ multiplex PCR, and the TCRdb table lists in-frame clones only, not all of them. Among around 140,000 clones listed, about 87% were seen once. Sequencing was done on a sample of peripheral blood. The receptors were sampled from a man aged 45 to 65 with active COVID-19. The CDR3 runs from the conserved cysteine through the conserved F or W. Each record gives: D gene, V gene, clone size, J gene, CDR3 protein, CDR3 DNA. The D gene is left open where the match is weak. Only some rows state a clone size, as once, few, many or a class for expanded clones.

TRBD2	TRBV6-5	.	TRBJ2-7	CASSYGGGTYEQYF	TGTGCCAGCAGTTACGGGGGGGGTACCTACGAGCAGTACTTC
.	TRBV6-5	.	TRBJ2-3	CASSYRGGTPGLTQYF	TGTGCCAGCAGTTACAGGGGGGGGACCCCAGGACTTACGCAGTATTTT
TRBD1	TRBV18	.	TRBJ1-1	CASSPWDRGTEAFF	TGTGCCAGCTCACCCTGGGACAGGGGGACTGAAGCTTTCTTT
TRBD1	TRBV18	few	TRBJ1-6	CASSPRTGEEPLHF	TGTGCCAGCTCACCTCGGACAGGTGAGGAACCCCTCCACTTT
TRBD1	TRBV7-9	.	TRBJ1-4	CASSGDSKNEKLFF	TGTGCCAGCAGCGGGGACAGCAAAAATGAAAAACTGTTTTTT
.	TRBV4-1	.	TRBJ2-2	CASSQTTRDTGELFF	TGCGCCAGCAGCCAAACTACCCGGGATACCGGGGAGCTGTTTTTT
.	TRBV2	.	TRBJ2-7	CASILRDYEQYF	TGTGCCAGCATTTTGAGGGACTACGAGCAGTACTTC
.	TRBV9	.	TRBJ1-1	CASSVRDTLTEAFF	TGTGCCAGCAGCGTAAGGGACACCCTCACTGAAGCTTTCTTT
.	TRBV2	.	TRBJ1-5	CASSGEGSQPQHF	TGTGCCAGCAGTGGGGAGGGAAGTCAGCCCCAGCATTTT
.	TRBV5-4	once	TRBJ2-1	CASSFTREQFF	TGTGCCAGCAGCTTTACTAGGGAGCAGTTCTTC
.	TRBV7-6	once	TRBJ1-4	CASSLVRSEKLFF	TGTGCCAGCAGCTTAGTGCGAAGCGAAAAACTGTTTTTT
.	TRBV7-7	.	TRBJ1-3	CASSPDSSSGNTIYF	TGTGCCAGCAGCCCGGACAGCAGCTCTGGAAACACCATATATTTT
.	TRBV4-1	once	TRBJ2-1	CASSQDGALAYNEQFF	TGCGCCAGCAGCCAAGATGGAGCTTTAGCGTACAATGAGCAGTTCTTC
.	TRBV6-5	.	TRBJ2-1	CASSSLQGYEQFF	TGTGCCAGCAGTAGCCTACAGGGCTATGAGCAGTTCTTC
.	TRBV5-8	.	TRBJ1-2	CASSFGDSDYGYTF	TGTGCCAGCAGCTTTGGCGACAGCGATTATGGCTACACCTTC
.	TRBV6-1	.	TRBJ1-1	CASSEVRGGTEAFF	TGTGCCAGCAGTGAAGTTAGGGGAGGCACTGAAGCTTTCTTT
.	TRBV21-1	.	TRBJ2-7	CASSKIGDRGISYEQYF	TGTGCCAGCAGCAAAATTGGTGACAGGGGGATCTCCTACGAGCAGTACTTC
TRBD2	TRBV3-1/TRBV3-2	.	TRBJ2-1	CASSETSGGAYEQFF	TGTGCCAGCAGCGAGACTAGCGGGGGGGCCTATGAGCAGTTCTTC
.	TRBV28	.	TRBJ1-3	CASSLGGSSGNTIYF	TGTGCCAGCAGTTTAGGGGGCAGCTCTGGAAACACCATATATTTT
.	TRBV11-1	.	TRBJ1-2	CASSPVRDYGYTF	TGTGCCAGCAGCCCAGTCAGGGATTATGGCTACACCTTC
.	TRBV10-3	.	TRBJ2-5	CAISESKAAPLQETQYF	TGTGCCATCAGTGAGTCGAAAGCGGCCCCCCTCCAAGAGACCCAGTACTTC
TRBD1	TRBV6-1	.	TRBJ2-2	CASSGDRALNTGELFF	TGTGCCAGCAGTGGCGACAGGGCCCTAAACACCGGGGAGCTGTTTTTT
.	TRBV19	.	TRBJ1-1	CAGCGGTEAFF	TGTGCCGGATGCGGGGGGACTGAAGCTTTCTTT
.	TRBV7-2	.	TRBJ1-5	CASSLFQGYSNQPQHF	TGTGCCAGCAGTCTGTTCCAGGGCTATAGCAATCAGCCCCAGCATTTT
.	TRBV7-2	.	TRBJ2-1	CASSLNRGGRNEQFF	TGTGCCAGCAGCTTAAATCGCGGAGGGAGGAATGAGCAGTTCTTC
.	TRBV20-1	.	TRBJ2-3	CSASPSSTQYF	TGCAGTGCTAGTCCTAGTAGTACGCAGTATTTT
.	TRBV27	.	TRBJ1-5	CASSFLGRGNQPQHF	TGTGCCAGCAGTTTCTTGGGGCGGGGGAATCAGCCCCAGCATTTT
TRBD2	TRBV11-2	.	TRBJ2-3	CASSQRGGKTDTQYF	TGTGCCAGCAGTCAACGGGGGGGCAAGACAGATACGCAGTATTTT
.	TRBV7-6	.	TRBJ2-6	CASSSRLSGANVLTF	TGTGCCAGCAGCTCGAGACTGTCTGGGGCCAACGTCCTGACTTTC
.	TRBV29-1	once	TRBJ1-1	CSAQWTVAFF	TGCAGCGCCCAATGGACAGTAGCTTTCTTT
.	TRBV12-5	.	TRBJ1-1	CASGLTPNTEAFF	TGTGCTAGTGGGCTGACTCCGAACACTGAAGCTTTCTTT
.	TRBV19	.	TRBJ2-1	CASSPSLAKAYNEQFF	TGTGCCAGTAGTCCGTCGTTAGCAAAGGCCTACAATGAGCAGTTCTTC
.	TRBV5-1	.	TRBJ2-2	CASSQGGNTGELFF	TGCGCCAGCAGCCAGGGGGGGAACACCGGGGAGCTGTTTTTT
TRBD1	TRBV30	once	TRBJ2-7	CAGQATHYEQYF	TGTGCCGGACAGGCGACCCACTACGAGCAGTACTTC
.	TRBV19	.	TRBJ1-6	CASSIGGGGSPLHF	TGTGCCAGTAGTATCGGGGGGGGTGGTTCACCCCTCCACTTT
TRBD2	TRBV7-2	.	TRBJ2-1	CASSLVGASGANEQFF	TGTGCCAGCAGCTTAGTCGGGGCTAGCGGGGCCAATGAGCAGTTCTTC
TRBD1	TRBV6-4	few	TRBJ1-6	CASSDPQNRGLNSPLHF	TGTGCCAGCAGTGACCCGCAGAACAGGGGGCTTAATTCACCCCTCCACTTT
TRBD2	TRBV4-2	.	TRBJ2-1	CASSQRTSGGSNEQFF	TGTGCCAGCAGCCAACGTACTAGCGGGGGAAGCAATGAGCAGTTCTTC
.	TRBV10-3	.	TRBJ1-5	CAIRSPNQPQHF	TGTGCCATCAGGAGCCCAAATCAGCCCCAGCATTTT
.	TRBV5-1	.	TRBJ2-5	CASSLGSGRIQETQYF	TGCGCCAGCAGCTTGGGGAGCGGGCGAATTCAAGAGACCCAGTACTTC
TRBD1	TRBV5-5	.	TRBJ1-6	CASSLVGQGRSPLHF	TGTGCCAGCAGCTTGGTCGGACAGGGCAGGTCACCCCTCCACTTT
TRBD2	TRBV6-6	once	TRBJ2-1	CASLSGGPYNEQFF	TGTGCCAGCCTAAGCGGGGGGCCTTACAATGAGCAGTTCTTC
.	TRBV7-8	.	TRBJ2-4	CASSLRAGAIQYF	TGTGCCAGCAGCTTAAGGGCAGGGGCCATTCAGTACTTC
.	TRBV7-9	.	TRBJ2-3	CASPPRASLGTDTQYF	TGTGCCAGCCCCCCACGCGCATCGCTGGGCACAGATACGCAGTATTTT
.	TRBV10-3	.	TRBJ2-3	CAISTRDFTDTQYF	TGTGCCATCAGTACCCGGGACTTTACAGATACGCAGTATTTT
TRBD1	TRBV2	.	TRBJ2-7	CASKRNRDRVSYEQYF	TGTGCCAGCAAAAGAAACCGGGACAGGGTTTCGTACGAGCAGTACTTC
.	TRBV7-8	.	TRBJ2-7	CASSFGPRRGYEQYF	TGTGCCAGCAGCTTTGGGCCACGTAGGGGCTACGAGCAGTACTTC
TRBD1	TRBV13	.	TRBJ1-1	CASSQAGTGDTEAFF	TGTGCCAGCAGCCAAGCCGGGACAGGGGATACTGAAGCTTTCTTT
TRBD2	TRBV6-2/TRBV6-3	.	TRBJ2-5	CASSLGLAGGRETQYF	TGTGCCAGCAGTCTGGGACTAGCGGGGGGACGAGAGACCCAGTACTTC
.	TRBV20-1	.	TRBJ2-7	CSAQTDYEQYF	TGCAGTGCTCAGACAGACTACGAGCAGTACTTC
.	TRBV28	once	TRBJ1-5	CASRGGGSNQPQHF	TGTGCCAGCAGGGGGGGAGGTAGCAATCAGCCCCAGCATTTT
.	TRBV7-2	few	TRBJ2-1	CASSSPPGGQFF	TGTGCCAGCAGCTCCCCCCCCGGTGGGCAGTTCTTC